The present T cell receptor beta chain was sequenced within a study of cytotoxic CD8 clonotypes in ibrutinib-treated CLL (dated by TCRdb to the early 2020s). Broadly, across the study: The cohort included approximately 15 treatment-naive and fewer than 12 relapsed/refractory patients; about 17 were IGHV unmutated. Partial responses were observed in about 25 patients and complete responses in 2; after a median follow-up of around 64 months, remission was maintained in roughly 15 patients and progression was observed in about twelve. Response samples were taken after a median of around 13 months on treatment, ranging from 6 to 36 months. Samples averaged around 280,000 productive templates and approximately 100,000 productive rearrangements. Longitudinal samples were obtainable from about 30% of the roughly 90 participants in the trial. Cryopreserved peripheral blood mononuclear cells were obtained prior to treatment, at the time of response, and at either disease progression or sustained remission. All remission and progressive disease samples were collected while patients were still receiving ibrutinib. General findings and caveats noted by the study authors: Clonality rose at ibrutinib response, remained stable during sustained remission, and dropped back toward baseline at progression. Public clonotypes were rare and either shrank or stayed stable during treatment, and the rise in clonality at ibrutinib response reflected expansion of private clonotypes. Sampling times were not matched between sustained-remission and progressing patients, and lymph node repertoires were not studied. Baseline clonality exceeded that of age-matched healthy donors and correlated strongly with circulating CD8+ T-cell counts.

The time point label on this specimen signifies: about 11 months on ibrutinib. Around 2 micrograms of genomic DNA were extracted from cryopreserved PBMCs for TCR beta library preparation. Longitudinal blood samples from CLL patients on ibrutinib monotherapy were analyzed using high-throughput TCR beta sequencing. The patients took part in an open-label, single-center phase 2 trial of ibrutinib monotherapy. A MiSeq instrument was used for deep resolution sequencing, which targeted depths ranging from 1 in 1 million up to 1 in 200,000 T cells, with coverage averaging 10x for each clonotype. The immunoSEQ hsTCRB Kit was used to generate TCR beta libraries. Concerning the study's data processing: The data were analyzed with ImmunoSEQ Analyzer and ImmunoSEQ Data Assistant, and V, D and J gene assignments followed IMGT definitions. Clonality, which ranges from 0 to 1, was calculated by subtracting the normalized Shannon entropy of productive rearrangement frequencies from one. Only overrepresented clonotypes making up at least 0.05% of each patient's repertoire were included in the public clonotype analysis. Repertoires from some twelve age-matched healthy donors in immuneACCESS were used as clonality controls. Here the immuneACCESS table is served through TCRdb, limited to in-frame sequences with V and J called. Missing clones are a known gap in these copies; in checked studies unresolved V genes cover under half, and the rest lacks a known reason. For V, J and clone size, that table is used; D and trimming come from the DNA. The sample yields some 150,000 clones; 60% to 80% were counted once. The ten most abundant clones make up around 30% of the sample.

In its sample, this clone was seen a few times. Its recognized antigen is unknown. Per-base quality was not reported, and no clone a single base away is much larger than it. Looking up the germline V gene yields CDR1 SQVTM and CDR2 ANQGSEA. V is reduced by 3 bases and J by 1 base, leaving a spacing of 8 bases between them. Including cysteine and phenylalanine, the CDR3 has 13 amino acids. The CDR3 DNA has 39 bases and is translated from base 1. The sequence derives from a human donor with chronic lymphocytic leukemia. Specimen: PBMCs, collected after 12 months of ibrutinib treatment. This sequence uses TRBV29-1 and TRBJ2-3; there is no confident call for the D gene. The CDR3 has the sequence CSVEAPGTDTQYF. The DNA sequence is TGCAGCGTTGAGGCCCCCGGCACAGATACGCAGTATTTT.